The present T cell receptor beta chain was sequenced within a study of T cells in Graves' hyperthyroidism and ophthalmopathy. The source of the PBMCs was more than 9.5 ml of fresh peripheral blood. CDR1 LNHDA and CDR2 SQIVND come from the germline V gene (reference sequence). The CDR3 sequence is 15 residues long. Between the trimmed V and J ends, which lost 5 bases and 6 bases, there was a span of 20 bases. Researchers took RNA transcripts and amplified the TCR beta CDR3 regions from them. HTBI primers drove first-round RT-PCR of the TCR CDR3. TCRdb analysed the multiplex PCR reads with MiXCR anew, one entry per CDR3 protein. The sample consists of nearly 600,000 distinct CDR3 sequences, 14% of them appearing once. This clonotype occurred a few times.

The chain recombines TRBV19 with TRBJ2-7; perhaps D is TRBD1 or TRBD2 (7 bases each). The sequencing sample was made of blood. The origin of this receptor is a woman between 18 and 30 years old with Graves' ophthalmopathy. As DNA, the CDR3 is TGTGCCAGTAGTGCCGACAGGGCTTGGACTAGCGAGCAGTACTTC. Translating gives CASSADRAWTSEQYF. The whole variable domain, filled in from reference TRBV19 and TRBJ2-7, reads DGGITQSPKYLFRKEGQNVTLSCEQNLNHDAMYWYRQDPGQGLRLIYYSQIVNDFQKGDIAEGYSVSREKKESFPLTVTSAQKNPTAFYLCASSADRAWTSEQYFGPGTRLTVT.